This section outlines one T cell receptor beta chain sequence together with its context. Its binding antigen is unknown. No clone much larger than this one lies a single base away; base qualities are absent. V and J are trimmed by 4 bases and 5 bases, and the gene matches miss 3 bases of the junction. The CDR3 has 14 amino acids, counting the end cysteine and phenylalanine. Solely the CDR3 DNA is kept, with 42 bases framed from the first base. The germline V gene sets CDR1 to SGHDT and CDR2 to YYEEEE. The data were obtained in a study of human T cells and chemical hapten exposure (dated by TCRdb to the early 2020s). Looking at the study overall: For sensitization, 2% DPC in acetone was applied to a 2 cm by 2 cm area of upper inner arm skin. Patch testing was performed on the upper back with Finn chambers containing 0.01% DPC, and the patch tests were scored after 6 days according to International Contact Dermatitis Research Group standards. Blood samples were taken from patients before sensitization (week 0) and then at 2, 6 and about 24 weeks after DPC sensitization. The study tracked peripheral blood TCR repertoire changes in vivo during primary and secondary sensitization to the hapten diphenylcyclopropenone (DPC) in alopecia patients. Weekly therapeutic DPC doses were additionally applied to the scalp of patients throughout the approximately 24-week study period. Most of the patients in the cohort were female, and the cohort covered alopecia areata with under or over 50% scalp involvement, alopecia totalis and alopecia universalis. For TCR sequencing, blood came from 25 to 35 alopecia patients at anywhere from one to four time points (pre-sensitization, 2, 6 and 24 weeks). Libraries were pooled for sequencing, and per-sample TCR yields varied mainly because of small differences in library volumes within the pool. Study-wide findings and limitations: Repeated subsampling changed both the strength of the expansion versus patch-test correlation and the threshold at which the correlation became significant. No change with DPC sensitization was found in the number of TCRs above 1 in 1000 frequency, and no evidence of global repertoire structure alterations was found. Patch test score correlated positively with the number of PT1 expanded TCRs, reaching significance at thresholds 8, 16 and 32 but not at 4. Compared with pre-sensitization or healthy control sets, expanded TCRs formed significantly more large CDR3 similarity clusters, which is consistent with antigen-driven responses. Alopecia, a presumed autoimmune disease, was present in all patients, so the immune response of the patients might differ from that of healthy individuals.

The library was made by RACE. Sequencing was carried out with a NextSeq 500. During library preparation, unique molecular identifiers were attached to individual cDNA molecules so that TCRs could be counted quantitatively and reproducibly. Each blood RNA sample was used to sequence both TCR alpha and TCR beta chains. Per the original workflow: Samples had a median of roughly 100,000 TCRs, with a range from roughly 23,224 to 700,000. V, J and CDR3 annotation of the TCR reads was performed with the Decombinator software suite. To make PS versus PT1 abundance plots, every sample was subsampled to the same number of TCRs (28,000). Expanded TCRs were defined as absent before sensitization and observed at least eight times at the 2-week time point. TCRdb took the public reads, trimmed them with fastp at Q25, ran MiXCR for clone calling and kept in-frame beta chains. A single entry per CDR3 protein holds the most common genes and DNA from its merged rows. Clone size and V and J calls follow TCRdb, not the original study. The sample records under 200,000 distinct CDR3 sequences, 30% of which are singletons. The ten largest clones represent 2.9% of the sample.

The label giving this sample's time point can be read as: pre-sensitization, week 0. The treatment or condition label corresponds to: therapeutic diphenylcyclopropenone sensitization with weekly scalp DPC. At each patch-test visit, blood was drawn before the patch test was applied. Eligible patients were aged 18 to 70, diagnosed with alopecia, deemed suitable for DPC therapy, and excluded if pregnant. Unfractionated whole blood was collected in Tempus Blood RNA tubes, and total RNA was extracted from that blood. This sample comprised whole blood, obtained in connection with sensitization to the hapten diphenylcyclopropenone (DPC). The chain was built from TRBV5-6 and TRBJ1-5, with 10 middle bases fitting TRBD1. This receptor was obtained from a woman in her 30s with alopecia areata. Some clones in this sample may be carry-over from other donors' samples. Here is the DNA: TGTGCCAGCAGCGGTGGGACAGGGGATCAGCCCCAGCATTTT. Its protein reads: CASSGGTGDQPQHF.